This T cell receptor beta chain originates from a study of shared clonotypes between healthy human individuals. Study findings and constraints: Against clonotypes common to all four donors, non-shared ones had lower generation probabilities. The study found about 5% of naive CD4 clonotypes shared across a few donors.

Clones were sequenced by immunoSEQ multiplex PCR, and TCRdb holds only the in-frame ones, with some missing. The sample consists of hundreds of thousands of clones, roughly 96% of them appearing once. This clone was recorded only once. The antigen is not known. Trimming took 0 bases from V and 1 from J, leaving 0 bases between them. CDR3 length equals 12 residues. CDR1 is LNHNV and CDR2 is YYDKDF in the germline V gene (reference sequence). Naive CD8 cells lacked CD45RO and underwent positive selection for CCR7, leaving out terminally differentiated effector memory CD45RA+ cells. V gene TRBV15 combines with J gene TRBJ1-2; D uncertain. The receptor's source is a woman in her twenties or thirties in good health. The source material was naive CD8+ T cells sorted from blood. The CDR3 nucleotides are TGTGCCACCAGCAGAGATAACTATGGCTACACCTTC. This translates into CATSRDNYGYTF. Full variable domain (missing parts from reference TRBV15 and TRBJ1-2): DAMVIQNPRYQVTQFGKPVTLSCSQTLNHNVMYWYQQKSSQAPKLLFHYYDKDFNNEADTPDNFQSRRPNTSFCFLDIRSPGLGDTAMYLCATSRDNYGYTFGSGTRLTVV.